These T cell receptor beta chains were read from a single sample in a study of blood T cell repertoires in COVID-19. Here immunoSEQ multiplex PCR was the method, and the copy in TCRdb shows in-frame clones only, minus some. The repertoire holds 170,000 or so clones, with approximately 84% as singletons. Sequencing input: PBMCs or T cells enriched from blood (not recorded which). The receptors were sampled from a woman in her 50s who had recovered from COVID-19. CDR3s include the opening cysteine and the closing phenylalanine or tryptophan. D genes are given only for firm matches. Part of the rows lack a size; the others show once, few, many or a class for expanded clones.

d_call,v_call,clone_size,j_call,cdr3_aa,cdr3_nt
TRBD1,TRBV7-9,.,TRBJ2-7,CASRSGTGLLEQYF,TGTGCCAGCAGGTCCGGGACAGGGCTACTGGAGCAGTACTTC
.,TRBV18,.,TRBJ2-7,CASSPRENTYSYEQYF,TGTGCCAGCTCCCCCAGGGAAAATACCTACTCCTACGAGCAGTACTTC
TRBD2,TRBV20-1,.,TRBJ2-7,CSAAGGIEQYF,TGCAGTGCAGCGGGGGGGATTGAGCAGTACTTC
.,TRBV6-1,.,TRBJ1-2,CASSDRGQIYGYTF,TGTGCCAGCAGTGATAGAGGTCAGATTTATGGCTACACCTTC
.,TRBV7-2,few,TRBJ2-1,CASSFPYNEQFF,TGTGCCAGCAGCTTCCCGTACAATGAGCAGTTCTTC
.,TRBV20-1,few,TRBJ2-1,CSVPEYNEQFF,TGCAGTGTCCCAGAATACAATGAGCAGTTCTTC
.,TRBV15,.,TRBJ2-3,CATSPPRASASTDTQYF,TGTGCCACCAGCCCTCCTCGGGCTAGCGCAAGCACAGATACGCAGTATTTT
TRBD1,TRBV11-3,.,TRBJ2-6,CASSSYWTGEGVRVNVLTF,TGTGCCAGCAGCTCATACTGGACAGGGGAGGGGGTAAGGGTCAACGTCCTGACTTTC
.,TRBV3-1/TRBV3-2,.,TRBJ2-5,CASSQDQRNPLKETQYF,TGTGCCAGCAGCCAAGATCAGCGGAACCCATTAAAAGAGACCCAGTACTTC
.,TRBV10-1,.,TRBJ2-3,CASSESRGTDTQYF,TGCGCCAGCAGTGAGTCGAGGGGCACAGATACGCAGTATTTT
.,TRBV30,.,TRBJ2-5,CAWGPQETQYF,TGTGCCTGGGGACCTCAAGAGACCCAGTACTTC
TRBD2,TRBV27,.,TRBJ2-1,CASSFSGYSNEQFF,TGTGCCAGCAGTTTTAGCGGGTATAGCAATGAGCAGTTCTTC
TRBD1,TRBV2,.,TRBJ1-2,CASRSGQGARGGYTF,TGTGCCAGCAGGTCGGGACAGGGGGCGAGGGGCGGCTACACCTTC
TRBD2,TRBV27,few,TRBJ2-7,CASSVFQSGARSYEQYF,TGTGCCAGCAGTGTATTCCAGAGCGGGGCAAGGTCCTACGAGCAGTACTTC
.,TRBV2,.,TRBJ1-4,CASIGNEKLFF,TGTGCCAGCATCGGGAATGAAAAACTGTTTTTT
TRBD1,TRBV10-1,.,TRBJ1-1,CASSGQGAGEAFF,TGCGCCAGCAGTGGTCAGGGGGCAGGTGAAGCTTTCTTT
.,TRBV4-1,.,TRBJ2-5,CASSQDLGFPGRQETQYF,TGCGCCAGCAGCCAAGACTTGGGGTTTCCAGGGAGGCAAGAGACCCAGTACTTC
TRBD2,TRBV3-1/TRBV3-2,.,TRBJ2-2,CASSQDAGANTGELFF,TGTGCCAGCAGCCAAGACGCGGGAGCCAACACCGGGGAGCTGTTTTTT
TRBD2,TRBV10-2,.,TRBJ2-3,CASRTSGNTDTQYF,TGCGCCAGCAGGACTAGCGGCAACACAGATACGCAGTATTTT
.,TRBV9,.,TRBJ2-1,CASSVGGPYNEQFF,TGTGCCAGCAGCGTAGGGGGGCCCTACAATGAGCAGTTCTTC
TRBD2,TRBV7-2,few,TRBJ2-7,CASSLGTSVKNEQYF,TGTGCCAGCAGCTTAGGGACTAGCGTTAAAAACGAGCAGTACTTC
.,TRBV7-2,.,TRBJ1-6,CASSLDGLSYNSPLHF,TGTGCCAGCAGCTTAGACGGACTCTCCTATAATTCACCCCTCCACTTT
.,TRBV5-6,.,TRBJ2-2,CASSPGGVLTGELFF,TGTGCCAGCAGCCCGGGCGGGGTTTTGACCGGGGAGCTGTTTTTT
.,TRBV6-5,.,TRBJ2-7,CASSYLRRGYEQYF,TGTGCCAGCAGTTACCTAAGAAGGGGATACGAGCAGTACTTC
TRBD2,TRBV5-1,.,TRBJ2-1,CASSVLADNEQFF,TGCGCCAGCAGCGTACTAGCGGACAATGAGCAGTTCTTC
TRBD2,TRBV7-8,.,TRBJ2-7,CASSASGTSYEQYF,TGTGCCAGCAGCGCTAGCGGGACCTCCTACGAGCAGTACTTC
TRBD2,TRBV6-5,.,TRBJ2-3,CASHNPGLGTDTQYF,TGTGCCAGCCATAATCCGGGACTAGGCACAGATACGCAGTATTTT
TRBD1,TRBV19,.,TRBJ1-2,CASSKDRDSPNYGYTF,TGTGCCAGTAGTAAAGACAGGGACTCACCGAACTATGGCTACACCTTC
TRBD2,TRBV11-1,.,TRBJ2-3,CASSGGGHRSDTQYF,TGTGCCAGCAGCGGGGGGGGTCACAGGTCAGATACGCAGTATTTT
TRBD1,TRBV19,.,TRBJ1-3,CASRDSLRGNTIYF,TGTGCCAGCCGGGACAGCCTAAGAGGAAACACCATATATTTT
.,TRBV6-1,.,TRBJ1-2,CASSEGVRTLYGYTF,TGTGCCAGCAGTGAAGGTGTGAGAACCCTCTATGGCTACACCTTC
.,TRBV7-9,once,TRBJ1-2,CASGAVGSSYGYTF,TGTGCCAGCGGGGCTGTGGGGTCTAGCTATGGCTACACCTTC
TRBD2,TRBV18,.,TRBJ2-1,CASSPPGLAGMAQFF,TGTGCCAGCTCACCCCCGGGACTAGCGGGAATGGCGCAGTTCTTC
TRBD1,TRBV6-5,.,TRBJ2-7,CASSYSRDRGQYEQYF,TGTGCCAGCAGTTACTCGAGGGACAGGGGGCAATACGAGCAGTACTTC
.,TRBV7-8,.,TRBJ1-1,CASSHGGEAEAFF,TGTGCCAGCAGCCACGGGGGAGAAGCCGAAGCTTTCTTT
TRBD2,TRBV5-1,.,TRBJ2-7,CASSMGLAGGIQYF,TGCGCCAGCAGCATGGGACTAGCGGGAGGAATACAGTACTTC
.,TRBV5-1,.,TRBJ2-7,CASSLTTTTFEQYF,TGCGCCAGCAGCTTGACAACAACTACATTCGAGCAGTACTTC
.,TRBV6-2/TRBV6-3,.,TRBJ1-1,CASSYGGPNTEAFF,TGTGCCAGCAGTTACGGCGGGCCGAACACTGAAGCTTTCTTT
TRBD2,TRBV28,.,TRBJ2-3,CATRGVSRTDTQYF,TGTGCCACCCGGGGGGTTTCCCGAACAGATACGCAGTATTTT
TRBD2,TRBV5-4,.,TRBJ2-7,CASSLDLAGFYEQYF,TGTGCCAGCAGCTTGGATTTAGCGGGATTCTACGAGCAGTACTTC
.,TRBV5-5,few,TRBJ2-5,CASSLGTAKETQYF,TGTGCCAGCAGCTTGGGGACAGCTAAAGAGACCCAGTACTTC
TRBD1,TRBV3-1/TRBV3-2,.,TRBJ2-1,CASSQPTGGEQFF,TGTGCCAGCAGCCAACCTACAGGGGGTGAGCAGTTCTTC
.,TRBV7-9,few,TRBJ2-1,CASSLASVYNEQFF,TGTGCCAGCAGCTTAGCGTCCGTCTACAATGAGCAGTTCTTC
TRBD2,TRBV5-4,once,TRBJ2-1,CASSLTSGSYNEQFF,TGTGCCAGCAGCTTGACTAGCGGATCCTACAATGAGCAGTTCTTC
TRBD2,TRBV5-1,.,TRBJ2-1,CASSLGGTSGHEQFF,TGCGCCAGCAGCTTGGGGGGGACTAGCGGGCATGAGCAGTTCTTC
.,TRBV7-9,.,TRBJ2-5,CASSLRQAPKETQYF,TGTGCCAGCAGCTTAAGGCAGGCCCCCAAGGAGACCCAGTACTTC
.,TRBV2,.,TRBJ1-4,CASSELGGPERFEKLFF,TGTGCCAGCAGTGAATTGGGGGGGCCGGAACGATTTGAAAAACTGTTTTTT
.,TRBV11-1,.,TRBJ2-2,CASSVIFRGTGELFF,TGTGCCAGCAGCGTAATTTTCAGGGGCACCGGGGAGCTGTTTTTT
.,TRBV29-1,.,TRBJ2-5,CSVVWQQETQYF,TGCAGCGTTGTTTGGCAACAAGAGACCCAGTACTTC
TRBD2,TRBV7-2,.,TRBJ2-2,CASSAGLAGPTGELFF,TGTGCCAGCAGCGCCGGACTAGCGGGACCCACCGGGGAGCTGTTTTTT
TRBD1,TRBV5-6,.,TRBJ1-6,CASSASYRGRSYNSPLHF,TGTGCCAGCAGCGCCTCCTACAGGGGGCGCTCCTATAATTCACCCCTCCACTTT
.,TRBV29-1,.,TRBJ2-2,CSVVAGTGELFF,TGCAGCGTTGTGGCCGGGACCGGGGAGCTGTTTTTT
TRBD2,TRBV11-2,.,TRBJ2-2,CASSTPSGRRNTGELFF,TGTGCCAGCAGCACTCCCAGCGGGAGGCGTAACACCGGGGAGCTGTTTTTT
.,TRBV15,.,TRBJ2-7,CATSRDWGGSSYEQYF,TGTGCCACCAGCAGAGATTGGGGCGGTTCAAGCTACGAGCAGTACTTC
.,TRBV9,.,TRBJ2-3,CASSVSREDSTDTQYF,TGTGCCAGCAGCGTCTCGAGGGAGGATAGCACAGATACGCAGTATTTT